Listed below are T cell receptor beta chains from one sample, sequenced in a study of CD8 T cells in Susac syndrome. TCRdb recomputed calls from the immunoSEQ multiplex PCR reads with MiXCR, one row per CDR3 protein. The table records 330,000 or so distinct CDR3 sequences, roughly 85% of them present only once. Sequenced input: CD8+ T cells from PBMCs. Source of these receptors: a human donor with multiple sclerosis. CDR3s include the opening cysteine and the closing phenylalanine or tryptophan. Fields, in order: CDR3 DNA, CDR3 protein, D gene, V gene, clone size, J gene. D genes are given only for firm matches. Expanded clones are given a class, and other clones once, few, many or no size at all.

cdr3_nt: TGCAGTGCTAGAGAGTGGGACAGTGCTAACTATGGCTACACCTTC; cdr3_aa: CSAREWDSANYGYTF; d_call: TRBD1; v_call: TRBV20-1; clone_size: .; j_call: TRBJ1-2
cdr3_nt: TGTGCCAGCAGCTCAGGGTCAGGGTATGGCTACACCTTC; cdr3_aa: CASSSGSGYGYTF; d_call: .; v_call: TRBV7-9; clone_size: many; j_call: TRBJ1-2
cdr3_nt: TGTGCCAGCACCTTTGAGGGGGCGGGCACTGAAGCTTTCTTT; cdr3_aa: CASTFEGAGTEAFF; d_call: TRBD1; v_call: TRBV28; clone_size: .; j_call: TRBJ1-1
cdr3_nt: TGTGCCAGCAGACTTAGTGGGGCAGGGTACGAGCAGTACTTC; cdr3_aa: CASRLSGAGYEQYF; d_call: .; v_call: TRBV6-5; clone_size: .; j_call: TRBJ2-7
cdr3_nt: TGCGCCAGCAGCCAAGATTCGGGGGGCGGGTCCGAGCAGTACTTC; cdr3_aa: CASSQDSGGGSEQYF; d_call: .; v_call: TRBV4-1; clone_size: .; j_call: TRBJ2-7
cdr3_nt: TGTGCCAGCACCCCCACAGGGGTTGGCACTGAAGCTTTCTTT; cdr3_aa: CASTPTGVGTEAFF; d_call: TRBD1; v_call: TRBV6-2/TRBV6-3; clone_size: once; j_call: TRBJ1-1
cdr3_nt: TGTGCCAGCTCACCCCTCACAGGGCTGGAGCAGTACTTC; cdr3_aa: CASSPLTGLEQYF; d_call: .; v_call: TRBV18; clone_size: .; j_call: TRBJ2-7
cdr3_nt: TGTGCCAGCAGCTTACCCGACAGCTCTGGAAACACCATATATTTT; cdr3_aa: CASSLPDSSGNTIYF; d_call: .; v_call: TRBV7-2; clone_size: .; j_call: TRBJ1-3
cdr3_nt: TGCAGCGGGTTGGGGGTAGGGTATGAGCAGTTCTTC; cdr3_aa: CSGLGVGYEQFF; d_call: .; v_call: TRBV29-1; clone_size: once; j_call: TRBJ2-1
cdr3_nt: TGTGCCAGCAGCTTGGGTCCGTTCGGGGAGCTGTTTTTT; cdr3_aa: CASSLGPFGELFF; d_call: .; v_call: TRBV5-4; clone_size: .; j_call: TRBJ2-2
cdr3_nt: TGCGCCAGCAGCCAAGAAGGGGGGCACACTGAAGCTTTCTTT; cdr3_aa: CASSQEGGHTEAFF; d_call: .; v_call: TRBV4-1; clone_size: .; j_call: TRBJ1-1
cdr3_nt: TGTGCCAGCAGCCCACGCCAACCGACGGACCATGGGAACACTGAAGCTTTCTTT; cdr3_aa: CASSPRQPTDHGNTEAFF; d_call: .; v_call: TRBV7-8; clone_size: .; j_call: TRBJ1-1
cdr3_nt: TGTGCCAGCAGCTTACGAGGGTTCACTGAAGCTTCCTTT; cdr3_aa: CASSLRGFTEASF; d_call: .; v_call: TRBV7-6; clone_size: .; j_call: TRBJ1-1
cdr3_nt: TGCGCCAGCAGCCAGAAAGCAGGGGGCTTCTATGGCTACACCTTC; cdr3_aa: CASSQKAGGFYGYTF; d_call: TRBD1; v_call: TRBV4-3; clone_size: once; j_call: TRBJ1-2
cdr3_nt: TGTGCCAGCAGCTGGACAGGGACGGATGGCTACACCTTC; cdr3_aa: CASSWTGTDGYTF; d_call: TRBD1; v_call: TRBV7-9; clone_size: .; j_call: TRBJ1-2
cdr3_nt: TGCAGTGCTAGAGCCGGGATCGGGTTGGGTGGCTACACCTTC; cdr3_aa: CSARAGIGLGGYTF; d_call: .; v_call: TRBV20-1; clone_size: .; j_call: TRBJ1-2
cdr3_nt: TGTGCCAGCAGTCTAAAGGCAGTGAACACTGAAGCTTTCTTT; cdr3_aa: CASSLKAVNTEAFF; d_call: .; v_call: TRBV6-5; clone_size: .; j_call: TRBJ1-1
cdr3_nt: TGTGCCAGCAGTTACCCTCCGGGACAGGGAGGTTCCGAGCAGTACTTC; cdr3_aa: CASSYPPGQGGSEQYF; d_call: TRBD1; v_call: TRBV6-5; clone_size: .; j_call: TRBJ2-7
cdr3_nt: TGTGCCAGTAGTACCCAGGGCGAAGAGACCCAGTACTTC; cdr3_aa: CASSTQGEETQYF; d_call: .; v_call: TRBV19; clone_size: few; j_call: TRBJ2-5
cdr3_nt: TGTGCCAGCAGTTACTCGAACAGGGGAGGCGACGAGCAGTACTTC; cdr3_aa: CASSYSNRGGDEQYF; d_call: .; v_call: TRBV6-5; clone_size: .; j_call: TRBJ2-7
cdr3_nt: TGTGCCAGCAGGCTCCCGGGACAGGGGGCGGATGAGCAGTTCTTC; cdr3_aa: CASRLPGQGADEQFF; d_call: TRBD1; v_call: TRBV2; clone_size: .; j_call: TRBJ2-1
cdr3_nt: TGTGCCAGCAGTTTTCCAGGGGCGGGCAATCAGCCCCAGCATTTT; cdr3_aa: CASSFPGAGNQPQHF; d_call: .; v_call: TRBV28; clone_size: .; j_call: TRBJ1-5